A selection of T cell receptor beta chains follows, all from one sample in a study of blood T cell repertoires in COVID-19. Here immunoSEQ multiplex PCR was the method, and the copy in TCRdb shows in-frame clones only, minus some. The sample has about 82,000 clones, 75% to 90% seen once. Sequenced sample: peripheral blood. These receptors originate from a middle-aged woman with active or convalescent COVID-19. Both conserved end residues are part of each CDR3. Fields, in order: clone size, D gene, V gene, J gene, CDR3 DNA, CDR3 protein. D genes are given only for firm matches. Size tells how often a clone was seen (once, few, many) or the class of an expanded clone, and some rows leave it out.

abundance: NA
d_gene: TRBD2
v_gene: TRBV2
j_gene: TRBJ2-7
CDR3nt: TGTGCCAGCAGTGCGCTCGGACTAGGTCTAGGTGAGCAGTACTTC
CDR3aa: CASSALGLGLGEQYF

abundance: NA
d_gene: NA
v_gene: TRBV10-3
j_gene: TRBJ2-7
CDR3nt: TGTGCCATCAGTAACCCAAGTCTAATATACGAGCAGTACTTC
CDR3aa: CAISNPSLIYEQYF

abundance: NA
d_gene: NA
v_gene: TRBV27
j_gene: TRBJ1-6
CDR3nt: TGTGCCAGCAGTTTATCGGCAGGGGCCTATAATTCACCCCTCCACTTT
CDR3aa: CASSLSAGAYNSPLHF

abundance: NA
d_gene: NA
v_gene: TRBV1
j_gene: TRBJ1-6
CDR3nt: TGCACCAGCAGCCAAGTCCCCCCACAGGGTCCTAATTCACCCCTCCACTTT
CDR3aa: CTSSQVPPQGPNSPLHF

abundance: NA
d_gene: TRBD2
v_gene: TRBV29-1
j_gene: TRBJ2-7
CDR3nt: TGCAGCGTTACCGGGACTAGAGTTGCTTCGCAGTACTTC
CDR3aa: CSVTGTRVASQYF

abundance: NA
d_gene: NA
v_gene: TRBV9
j_gene: TRBJ2-2
CDR3nt: TGTGCCAGCAGCGCTGGACAGCTAGACACCGGGGAGCTGTTTTTT
CDR3aa: CASSAGQLDTGELFF

abundance: NA
d_gene: NA
v_gene: TRBV4-1
j_gene: TRBJ2-2
CDR3nt: TGCGCCAGCAGCCGAGATACAGGGTCTGACACCGGGGAGCTGTTTTTT
CDR3aa: CASSRDTGSDTGELFF

abundance: NA
d_gene: NA
v_gene: TRBV6-5
j_gene: TRBJ1-5
CDR3nt: TGTGCCAGCAGTTTCCAGGGGTACGACAATCAGCCCCAGCATTTT
CDR3aa: CASSFQGYDNQPQHF

abundance: NA
d_gene: TRBD1
v_gene: TRBV7-8
j_gene: TRBJ1-1
CDR3nt: TGTGCCAGCAGCCCCGACAGGGCCAACACTGAAGCTTTCTTT
CDR3aa: CASSPDRANTEAFF

abundance: NA
d_gene: TRBD1
v_gene: TRBV6-1
j_gene: TRBJ1-5
CDR3nt: TGTGCCAGCAGTGAACACGGACAGGGGAACAATCAGCCCCAGCATTTT
CDR3aa: CASSEHGQGNNQPQHF

abundance: NA
d_gene: TRBD1
v_gene: TRBV10-3
j_gene: TRBJ1-2
CDR3nt: TGTGCCATCAGCCGCGGACAGGCCGACGGAGGCTACACCTTC
CDR3aa: CAISRGQADGGYTF

abundance: NA
d_gene: NA
v_gene: TRBV2
j_gene: TRBJ1-4
CDR3nt: TGTGCCAGCAGTGTGAGACAGGACTCTAATGAAAAACTGTTTTTT
CDR3aa: CASSVRQDSNEKLFF

abundance: NA
d_gene: TRBD1
v_gene: TRBV6-1
j_gene: TRBJ1-4
CDR3nt: TGTGCCAGCAGTGAACCGGGACAGAGGGAAAAACTGTTTTTT
CDR3aa: CASSEPGQREKLFF

abundance: NA
d_gene: NA
v_gene: TRBV28
j_gene: TRBJ1-4
CDR3nt: TGTGCCAGCAGTTTCTCCAGGGGTAATGAAAAACTGTTTTTT
CDR3aa: CASSFSRGNEKLFF

abundance: few
d_gene: TRBD2
v_gene: TRBV6-5
j_gene: TRBJ2-1
CDR3nt: TGTGCCAGCAGGACTAGCGGGAGTTCCTACAATGAGCAGTTCTTC
CDR3aa: CASRTSGSSYNEQFF

abundance: NA
d_gene: TRBD2
v_gene: TRBV5-6
j_gene: TRBJ2-3
CDR3nt: TGTGCCAGCAGCTTGGTACTAGCGGGAGGGAACGAGACAGATACGCAGTATTTT
CDR3aa: CASSLVLAGGNETDTQYF

abundance: NA
d_gene: TRBD1
v_gene: TRBV24-1
j_gene: TRBJ2-1
CDR3nt: TGTGCCACCAGTGACCCGGACAGGGGGCCCTACAATGAGCAGTTCTTC
CDR3aa: CATSDPDRGPYNEQFF

abundance: NA
d_gene: NA
v_gene: TRBV18
j_gene: TRBJ2-2
CDR3nt: TGTGCCAGCTCACCACCCGCGAAGTCCACCGGGGAGCTGTTTTTT
CDR3aa: CASSPPAKSTGELFF

abundance: NA
d_gene: NA
v_gene: TRBV6-1
j_gene: TRBJ1-6
CDR3nt: TGTGCCAGCAGTGGGGAGGGGCGCGTGCGTAGGGGTTCACCCCTCCACTTT
CDR3aa: CASSGEGRVRRGSPLHF

abundance: NA
d_gene: TRBD2
v_gene: TRBV4-3
j_gene: TRBJ2-1
CDR3nt: TGCGCCAGCAGCCAACAGATCGGACTAGCGATAAGCAATGAGCAGTTCTTC
CDR3aa: CASSQQIGLAISNEQFF

abundance: NA
d_gene: NA
v_gene: TRBV9
j_gene: TRBJ2-1
CDR3nt: TGTGCCAGCAGCGTAACTCGGGGGGCCCTCTACAATGAGCAGTTCTTC
CDR3aa: CASSVTRGALYNEQFF

abundance: NA
d_gene: TRBD2
v_gene: TRBV28
j_gene: TRBJ2-7
CDR3nt: TGTGCCAGCAGTTTAGGGGCGGGAGGGTACGAGCAGTACTTC
CDR3aa: CASSLGAGGYEQYF

abundance: NA
d_gene: NA
v_gene: TRBV7-8
j_gene: TRBJ1-4
CDR3nt: TGTGCCAGCAGCTTAGGATCCTACGGGGAAGGTGAAAAACTGTTTTTT
CDR3aa: CASSLGSYGEGEKLFF

abundance: NA
d_gene: TRBD1
v_gene: TRBV30
j_gene: TRBJ2-7
CDR3nt: TGTGCCTGGAGACAGGGGGCCCGCTACGAGCAGTACTTC
CDR3aa: CAWRQGARYEQYF

abundance: NA
d_gene: TRBD1
v_gene: TRBV13
j_gene: TRBJ2-7
CDR3nt: TGTGCCAGCAGCTTAAGGGACAGGGACTACGAGCAGTACTTC
CDR3aa: CASSLRDRDYEQYF

abundance: few
d_gene: TRBD1
v_gene: TRBV4-3
j_gene: TRBJ1-3
CDR3nt: TGCGCCAGCAGCCAAGGGTCAGGGGGCAGTGGAAACACCATATATTTT
CDR3aa: CASSQGSGGSGNTIYF

abundance: few
d_gene: NA
v_gene: TRBV4-3
j_gene: TRBJ1-5
CDR3nt: TGCGCCAGCAGCCAAGATACAGGGTCCGGTTGGAATCAGCCCCAGCATTTT
CDR3aa: CASSQDTGSGWNQPQHF

abundance: NA
d_gene: TRBD2
v_gene: TRBV11-2
j_gene: TRBJ2-7
CDR3nt: TGTGCCAGCAGCTTAGGGGTTAGCGGGATCGAGCAGTACTTC
CDR3aa: CASSLGVSGIEQYF